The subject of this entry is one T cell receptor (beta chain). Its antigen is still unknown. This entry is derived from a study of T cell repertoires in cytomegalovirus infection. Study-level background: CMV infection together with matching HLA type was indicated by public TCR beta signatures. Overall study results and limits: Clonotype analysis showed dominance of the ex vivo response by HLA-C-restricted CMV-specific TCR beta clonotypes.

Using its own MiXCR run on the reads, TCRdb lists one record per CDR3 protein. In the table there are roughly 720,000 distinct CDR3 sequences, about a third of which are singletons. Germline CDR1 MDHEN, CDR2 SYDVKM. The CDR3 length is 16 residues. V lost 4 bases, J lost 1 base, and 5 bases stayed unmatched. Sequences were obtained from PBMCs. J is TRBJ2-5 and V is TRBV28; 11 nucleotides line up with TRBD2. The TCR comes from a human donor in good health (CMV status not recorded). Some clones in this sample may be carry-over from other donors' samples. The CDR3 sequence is CASSSGGLAAQETQYF. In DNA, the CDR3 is TGTGCCAGCAGTTCCGGGGGACTAGCGGCCCAAGAGACCCAGTACTTC.